The T cell receptor beta chain described here comes from a study of monozygotic twins with cystic fibrosis (dated by TCRdb to 2020 to 2022). In terms of the full investigation: Roughly 2.7 micrograms of fragmented DNA went through around 16 PCR cycles to produce barcoded libraries. To gauge how much genetics shapes V and J gene usage, the researchers compared TCR beta repertoires both within and across 16 monozygotic twin pairs who have cystic fibrosis. The cohort comprised ten female and six male twin pairs aged roughly 2.0 to 40 years, median roughly 8.7 years, mostly children and adolescents. Twins were ranked among about a thousand cohort participants for weight-for-height and FEVPerc (FEV1 disease centile) at the day of blood sampling. Data for three of the twin pairs had been reported previously in another context. General findings and caveats noted by the study authors: Simpson clonality was generally low (median around 0.01), suggesting a naive-dominated repertoire, with higher clonality in the most severely affected patients. Significantly higher nucleotide-identical clonotype sharing was observed within monozygotic CF twin pairs than between unrelated CF individuals (P = 0.000026, Mann-Whitney). V gene usage was most similar to the co-twin for 13 of 16 pairs, and J usage for 8 of 16 pairs, suggesting genetic constraints. The cohort was small, and the number of shared CDR3s showed no association with age, concordance or disease severity.

The junction carries 16 bases between V and J, which are trimmed by 6 bases and 2 bases respectively. The CDR3 runs 15 residues from the cysteine to the phenylalanine. Only the CDR3 region is kept as DNA, spanning 45 bases read in frame from base 1. Based on the germline V gene (reference sequence), the CDR1 and CDR2 sequences are MNHNY and SVGAGI. The twin pairs came from the European Cystic Fibrosis Twin and Sibling Study Cohort, a cohort that recruited patients from over a hundred CF clinics across 14 European countries. Both zygosity and CFTR genotype were checked in-house, and zygosity was tested with multiplex PCR across nine short tandem repeat loci. Each twin gave a peripheral blood sample, and clinical parameters were documented on that same day of blood sampling. Genomic DNA was isolated from peripheral blood cells with phenol/chloroform and kept in TE buffer at 4 degrees C. Note on this clone: Its binding antigen is unknown. Base qualities are missing; no much larger clone stands one base away.

Following the manufacturer's instructions, TCR beta CDR3 regions were amplified by multiplex PCR with the immunoSEQ immune profiling system. An Illumina NextSeq system was used for sequencing. The source study handled its data this way. The immunoSEQ Analyzer platform handled processing of the sequence data, and clonality was calculated by taking the square root of Simpson's index of productive rearrangements. Similarity in V and J usage was quantified by Jensen-Shannon distance, and CDR3 generation probabilities were calculated with OLGA. Shared CDR3 sequences were searched against the immuneACCESS database (August 2020) and VDJdb (December 2020). The table was pulled from immuneACCESS by TCRdb, which kept in-frame rearrangements only. Such tables lose some clones; where checked, under half of the loss comes from unresolved V genes, and the rest has no known cause. The V and J calls and clone size come from that table; D and trimming were worked out from the DNA. The sample records tens of thousands of clones, 80% to 95% of which are singletons. About 0.2% of the sample rests with the top ten.

This sequence uses TRBV6-6 and TRBJ2-5, with TRBD1 tentatively as D gene (6 bases match). The sample comprised blood. The TCR was taken from a boy between 2 and 10 years old with cystic fibrosis. CDR3 reads: CASSLLYRVQETQYF. The DNA sequence is TGTGCCAGCAGCCTCTTATACAGGGTACAAGAGACCCAGTACTTC.